One and the same sample provided the 10 T cell receptor beta chains below, sequenced in a study of blood T cells in healthy people across ages. A second PCR, run for 7 to 11 cycles, used a sample-barcoded 5' primer plus a J-beta primer mix. TCRdb re-called the 5' RACE reads with MiXCR, one entry per CDR3 protein. The sample lists around 990,000 distinct CDR3 sequences; roughly two fifths were seen once. Sequencing was carried out using blood. These receptors were taken from a man aged 18 to 30 in good health.

The table lists this clonotype with a few counts. The rearrangement uses TRBV6-2 or TRBV6-3 and TRBJ2-7, with 7 nucleotides matching TRBD1. The end of the DNA aligns better with TRBJ2-5, so the J call may be wrong. The CDR3 has 16 residues. CDR1 MNHEY and CDR2 SVGEGT come from the germline V gene. CDR3 sequence (DNA): TGTGCCAGCAGTTACGACGGTTCGACAGGGTGGGAGACCCAGTACTTC. Its protein product is CASSYDGSTGWETQYF.

A remark on this clonotype: The germline gene is not matched at one end of the junction; a read error may be the cause. The chain has TRBV2 and TRBJ1-2; D is undetermined. There are 13 residues in the CDR3. CDR1 is SNHLY and CDR2 is FYNNEI in the germline V gene. The CDR3 region has the DNA TGTGCCGGCAGTGGGAGGGATCACTATGGCTACACCTTC. Protein product: CAGSGRDHYGYTF.

The chain recombines TRBV4-2 with TRBJ2-3; D is perhaps TRBD1 (6 bases). Trimming cost V 0 bases and J 4 bases, with 14 bases left between them. This CDR3 spans 16 amino acids. Germline V gene data show CDR1 as LGHNA and CDR2 as YNFKEQ. The CDR3 nucleotides read TGTGCCAGCAGCCAAGAGGCAGGGGATTGGTCAGATACGCAGTATTTT. Translating gives CASSQEAGDWSDTQYF.

This clonotype was recorded a few times. The chain is built from TRBV15 and TRBJ1-2, with D uncertain. This CDR3 has 14 amino acids. The ends were cut back, 0 bases at V and 3 bases at J, with 8 bases in the middle. CDR1 LNHNV and CDR2 YYDKDF come from the germline V gene (reference sequence). The CDR3 DNA sequence: TGTGCCACCAGCAGAGATCCGGGCGACTATGGCTACACCTTC. Translation gives CATSRDPGDYGYTF.

V usage is TRBV4-1 and J usage is TRBJ2-4, with 8 bases fitting TRBD2. The J call may be wrong; the DNA end is better matched by TRBJ2-7. This CDR3 spans 14 amino acids. CDR1 MGHRA and CDR2 YSYEKL come from the germline V gene. The CDR3 DNA reads as TGCGCCACCTCGGGGGGGTTGGCGCAGTACGAGCAGTACTTC. Amino acid sequence: CATSGGLAQYEQYF.

The genes are TRBV5-1 and TRBJ1-1; the D is unclear. CDR3 length: 15 amino acids. Trimming stripped 3 bases from V and 1 base from J, with 13 bases between. Germline assignment: CDR1 SGHRS and CDR2 YFSETQ. The CDR3 loop is CASSSSSWGNTEAFF. As DNA, the CDR3 is TGCGCCAGCAGCTCGTCCTCTTGGGGGAACACTGAAGCTTTCTTT.

This clonotype was seen more than once but under ten times. This CDR3 reads CASSLGEIETQYF. In DNA form, the CDR3 reads TGTGCCAGCAGCTTAGGTGAAATAGAGACCCAGTACTTC. This chain uses TRBV7-2 with TRBJ2-5; no reliable D call. CDR1 and CDR2 from the germline V gene are SGHTA and FQGNSA. This CDR3 contains 13 residues. The ends were cut back, 1 base at V and 4 bases at J, with 7 bases in the middle.

The rearrangement uses TRBV27 and TRBJ1-5; no definite D call. Germline assignment: CDR1 MNHEY and CDR2 SMNVEV (reference sequence). V was pared by 5 bases and J by 0 bases, with 11 bases between. The CDR3 is 15 amino acids. The DNA for the CDR3 is TGTGCCAGCAGTCCTATGGGTTTTAGCAATCAGCCCCAGCATTTT. Translation: CASSPMGFSNQPQHF.

The V gene is TRBV3-1, the J gene TRBJ2-5; 13 bases line up with TRBD2. Per germline, CDR1 LGHDT and CDR2 YNNKEL (reference sequence). CDR3 length: 19 residues. Germline trimming cut 2 bases from V and 2 bases from J; bases unmatched to any gene: 11. The CDR3 nucleotides read TGTGCCAGCAGCCAAATAGGACTAGCGGGGGATACTGAGCAAGAGACCCAGTACTTC. This gives the protein CASSQIGLAGDTEQETQYF.

The genes are TRBV12-3 or TRBV12-4 and TRBJ1-6; 9 nucleotides match TRBD1. The CDR3 is 13 residues long. Unmatched junction bases numbered 3, after V lost 5 bases and J lost 10 bases. The CDR3 reads CASSRGQGSPLHF. The DNA of the CDR3 is TGTGCCAGCAGTAGGGGACAGGGATCACCCCTCCACTTT.